This TCR beta chain is from a study of CD8+CD57+ T cells in acquired aplastic anemia. The V gene's germline CDR1 is DFQATT and CDR2 SNEGSKA (reference sequence). This CDR3 comprises 12 residues. The junction had 2 bases not matched to a gene; V was cut back by 2 bases and J by 5 bases. The template used for profiling TCR beta VDJ and CDR3 was genomic DNA. TCRdb used MiXCR to reprocess the reads, holding one entry per CDR3 protein. This table has 35,000 to 45,000 distinct CDR3 sequences, around 63% appearing once. V is TRBV20-1 and J is TRBJ1-1; 7 bases align to TRBD1. This clonotype was sampled from a human donor in good health, serving as a control. The sample comprised sorted CD4+, CD8+, or CD8+CD57+ T cells (not recorded which) from PBMCs. The CDR3 region has the DNA TGCAGTGCTAGACAGGGGGATACTGAAGCTTTCTTT. Its translation: CSARQGDTEAFF.